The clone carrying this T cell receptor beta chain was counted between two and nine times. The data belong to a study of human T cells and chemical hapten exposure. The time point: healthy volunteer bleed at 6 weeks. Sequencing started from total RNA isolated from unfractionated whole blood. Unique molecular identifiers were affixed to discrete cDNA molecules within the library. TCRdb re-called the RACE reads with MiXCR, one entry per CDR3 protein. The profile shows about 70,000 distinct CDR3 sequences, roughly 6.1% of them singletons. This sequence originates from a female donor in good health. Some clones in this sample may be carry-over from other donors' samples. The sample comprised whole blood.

The CDR3 reads CASSPGLAVSNEQFF. DNA of the CDR3: TGCGCCAGCAGCCCAGGACTAGCGGTTTCCAATGAGCAGTTCTTC. The rearrangement links TRBV4-3 to TRBJ2-1, with 10 bases fitting TRBD2. This CDR3 has 15 amino acids. Germline values: CDR1 LGHNA, CDR2 YSLEER. Trimming removed 4 bases from V and 6 bases from J; junction bases left unmatched: 6.